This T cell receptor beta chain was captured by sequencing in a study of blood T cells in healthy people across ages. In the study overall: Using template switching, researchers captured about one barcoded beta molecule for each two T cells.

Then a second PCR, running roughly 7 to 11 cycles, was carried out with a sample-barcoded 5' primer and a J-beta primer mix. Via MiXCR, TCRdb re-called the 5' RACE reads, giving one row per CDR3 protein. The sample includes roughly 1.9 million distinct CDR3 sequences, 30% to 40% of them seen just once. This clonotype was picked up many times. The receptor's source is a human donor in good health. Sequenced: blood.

CDR3 region: CSVPRGDEQYF. The CDR3 region has the DNA TGCAGCGTACCCAGGGGGGACGAGCAGTACTTC. The chain has TRBV29-1 and TRBJ2-7; weak D call: TRBD1 (7 bases). The CDR3 is 11 residues long. Trimming left V 6 bases short and J 5 bases short, with 11 bases between. CDR1 and CDR2 from the germline V gene are SQVTM and ANQGSEA.